This TCR beta chain is drawn from a study of CD8+ T cells in alopecia areata. Study-wide findings and caveats: Lesional scalp displayed greater clonality than normal scalp, most notably in alopecia totalis/universalis. Among patients, TCR sharing was less clear than in mice, a difference possibly due in part to HLA diversity in the patient population.

RNA extraction was followed by reverse transcription into cDNA, which acted as the sequencing template. Generated by immunoSEQ multiplex PCR, the TCRdb table keeps only in-frame clones and is missing some. In the table there are tens of thousands of clones, 62% of which are singletons. On this clone itself: Its target is unknown.

From PBMCs, CD4+ and CD8+ T cells were sorted. Between the trimmed V and J ends, which lost 7 bases and 2 bases, there was a span of 15 bases. The CDR3 contains 15 residues. Germline V gene sequence: CDR1 SNHLY, CDR2 FYNNEI. The material sequenced was NKG2D-high CD8+ T cells sorted from blood. This sequence originates from a human donor with alopecia areata. The rearrangement joins TRBV2 to TRBJ2-1; no clear D. The CDR3 protein is CASKVGAQTYNEQFF. As DNA, the CDR3 is TGTGCCAGCAAGGTGGGTGCCCAAACCTACAATGAGCAGTTCTTC.